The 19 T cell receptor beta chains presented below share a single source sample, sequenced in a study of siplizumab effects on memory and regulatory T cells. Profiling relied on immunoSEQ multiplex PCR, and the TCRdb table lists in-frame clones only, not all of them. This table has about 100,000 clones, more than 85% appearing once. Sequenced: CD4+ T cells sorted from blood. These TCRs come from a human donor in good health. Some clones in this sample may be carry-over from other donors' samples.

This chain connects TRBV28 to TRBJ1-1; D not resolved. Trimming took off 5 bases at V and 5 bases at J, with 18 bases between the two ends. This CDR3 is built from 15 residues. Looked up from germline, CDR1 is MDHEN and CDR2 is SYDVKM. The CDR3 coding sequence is TGTGCCAGCAGTATGACCGGAGGCCTGAGGACTGAAGCTTTCTTT. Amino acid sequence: CASSMTGGLRTEAFF.

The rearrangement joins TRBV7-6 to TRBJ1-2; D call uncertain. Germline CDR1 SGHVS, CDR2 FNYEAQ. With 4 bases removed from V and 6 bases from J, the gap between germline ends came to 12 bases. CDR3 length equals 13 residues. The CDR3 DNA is TGTGCCAGCAGCTCGTGGGGAAGCGATGGCTACACCTTC. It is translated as CASSSWGSDGYTF.

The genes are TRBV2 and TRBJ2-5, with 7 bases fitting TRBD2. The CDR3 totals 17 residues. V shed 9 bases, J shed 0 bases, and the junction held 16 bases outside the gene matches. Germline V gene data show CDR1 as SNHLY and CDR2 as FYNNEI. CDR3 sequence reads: CARRGRVWAEDQETQYF. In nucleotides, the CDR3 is TGTGCCAGGCGGGGGAGAGTTTGGGCCGAGGACCAAGAGACCCAGTACTTC.

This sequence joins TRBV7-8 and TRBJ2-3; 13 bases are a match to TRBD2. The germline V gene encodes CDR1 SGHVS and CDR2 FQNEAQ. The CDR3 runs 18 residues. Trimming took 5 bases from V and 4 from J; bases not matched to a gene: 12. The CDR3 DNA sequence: TGTGCCAGCAGCCCGCGCCGGACTAGCGGGAGATCTGCAGATACGCAGTATTTT. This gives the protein CASSPRRTSGRSADTQYF.

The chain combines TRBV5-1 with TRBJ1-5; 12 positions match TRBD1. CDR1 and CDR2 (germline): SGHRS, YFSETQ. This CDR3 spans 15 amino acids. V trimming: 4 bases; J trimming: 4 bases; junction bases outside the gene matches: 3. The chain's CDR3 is CASSPGQGANQPQHF. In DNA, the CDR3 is TGCGCCAGCAGCCCGGGACAGGGGGCTAATCAGCCCCAGCATTTT.

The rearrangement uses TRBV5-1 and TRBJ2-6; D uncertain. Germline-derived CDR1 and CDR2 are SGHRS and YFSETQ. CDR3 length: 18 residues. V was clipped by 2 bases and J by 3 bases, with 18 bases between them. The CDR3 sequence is CASSFPTNPLGGANVLTF. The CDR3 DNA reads TGCGCCAGCAGCTTCCCGACAAACCCCCTAGGTGGGGCCAACGTCCTGACTTTC.

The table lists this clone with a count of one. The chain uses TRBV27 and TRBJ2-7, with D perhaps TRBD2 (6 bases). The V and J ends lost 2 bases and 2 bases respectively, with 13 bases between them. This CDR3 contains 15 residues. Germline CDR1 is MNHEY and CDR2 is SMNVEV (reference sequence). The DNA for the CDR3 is TGTGCCAGCAGTTTAGGGAATAGCGGTACCTACGAGCAGTACTTC. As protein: CASSLGNSGTYEQYF.

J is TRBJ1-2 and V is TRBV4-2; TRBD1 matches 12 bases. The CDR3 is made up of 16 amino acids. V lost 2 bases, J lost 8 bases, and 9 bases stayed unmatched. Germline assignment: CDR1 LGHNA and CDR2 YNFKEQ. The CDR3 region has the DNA TGTGCCAGCAGCCAACCTCCGGGACAGGGGGCATTGGGCTACACCTTC. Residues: CASSQPPGQGALGYTF.

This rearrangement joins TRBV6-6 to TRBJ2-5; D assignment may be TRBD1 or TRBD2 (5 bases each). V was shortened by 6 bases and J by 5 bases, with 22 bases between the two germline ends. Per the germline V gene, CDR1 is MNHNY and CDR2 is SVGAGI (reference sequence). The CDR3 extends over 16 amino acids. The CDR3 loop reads CASSSRRGSGLETQYF. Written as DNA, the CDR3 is TGTGCCAGCAGCTCCCGCCGGGGCTCAGGGTTGGAGACCCAGTACTTC.

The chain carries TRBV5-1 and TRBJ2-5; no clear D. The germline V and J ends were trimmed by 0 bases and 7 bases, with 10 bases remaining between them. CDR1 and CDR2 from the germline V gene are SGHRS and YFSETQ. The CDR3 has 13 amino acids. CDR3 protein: CASSLAPEGTQYF. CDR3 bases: TGCGCCAGCAGCTTGGCTCCTGAAGGGACCCAGTACTTC.

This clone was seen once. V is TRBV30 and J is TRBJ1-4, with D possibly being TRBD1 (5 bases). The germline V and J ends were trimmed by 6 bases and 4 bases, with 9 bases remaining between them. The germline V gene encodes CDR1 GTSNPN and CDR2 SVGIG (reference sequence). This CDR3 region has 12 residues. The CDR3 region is CACGGVNEKLFF. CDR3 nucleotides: TGTGCCTGTGGAGGGGTTAATGAAAAACTGTTTTTT.

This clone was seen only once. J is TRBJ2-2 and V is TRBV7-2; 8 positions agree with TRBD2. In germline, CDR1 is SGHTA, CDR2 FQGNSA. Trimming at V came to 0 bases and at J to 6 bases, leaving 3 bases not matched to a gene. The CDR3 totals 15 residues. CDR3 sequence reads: CASSLASGMSGELFF. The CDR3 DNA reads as TGTGCCAGCAGCTTAGCTAGCGGGATGTCCGGGGAGCTGTTTTTT.

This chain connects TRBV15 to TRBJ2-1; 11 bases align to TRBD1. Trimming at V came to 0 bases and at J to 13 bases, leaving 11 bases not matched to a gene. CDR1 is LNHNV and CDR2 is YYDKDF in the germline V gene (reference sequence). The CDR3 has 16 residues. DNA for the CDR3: TGTGCCACCAGCAGAGACGGGACAGGGGGGGTTGTTGATCAGTTCTTC. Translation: CATSRDGTGGVVDQFF.

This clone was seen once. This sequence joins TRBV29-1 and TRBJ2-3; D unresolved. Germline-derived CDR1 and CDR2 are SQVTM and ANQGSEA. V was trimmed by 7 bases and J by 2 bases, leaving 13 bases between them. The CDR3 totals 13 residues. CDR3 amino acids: CSGDGSYTDTQYF. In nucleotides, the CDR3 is TGCAGCGGGGATGGTTCCTACACAGATACGCAGTATTTT.

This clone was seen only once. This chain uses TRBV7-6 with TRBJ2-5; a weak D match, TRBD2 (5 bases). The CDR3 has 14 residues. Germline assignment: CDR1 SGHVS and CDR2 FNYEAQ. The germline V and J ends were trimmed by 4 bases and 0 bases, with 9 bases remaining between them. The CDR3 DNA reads TGTGCCAGCAGCTACGGAGGATACCAAGAGACCCAGTACTTC. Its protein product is CASSYGGYQETQYF.

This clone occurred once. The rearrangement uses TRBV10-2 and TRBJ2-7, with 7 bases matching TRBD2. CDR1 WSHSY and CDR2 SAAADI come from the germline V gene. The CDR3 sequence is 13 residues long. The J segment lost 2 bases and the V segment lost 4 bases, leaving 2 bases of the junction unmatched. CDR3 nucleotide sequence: TGCGCCAGCAGTGGGACTAGTACCTACGAGCAGTACTTC. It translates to CASSGTSTYEQYF.

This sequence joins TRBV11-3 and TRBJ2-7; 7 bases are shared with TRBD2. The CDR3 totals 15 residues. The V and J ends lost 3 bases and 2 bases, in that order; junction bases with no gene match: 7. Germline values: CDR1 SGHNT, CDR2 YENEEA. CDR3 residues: CASSFFPSGTYEQYF. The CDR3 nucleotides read TGTGCCAGCAGCTTTTTCCCTAGCGGAACCTACGAGCAGTACTTC.

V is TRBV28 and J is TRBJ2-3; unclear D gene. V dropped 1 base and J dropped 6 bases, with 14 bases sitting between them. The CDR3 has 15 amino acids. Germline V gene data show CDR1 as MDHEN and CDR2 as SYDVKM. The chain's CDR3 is CASSLLSSVRDTQYF. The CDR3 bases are TGTGCCAGCAGTTTATTAAGCTCCGTGAGGGATACGCAGTATTTT.

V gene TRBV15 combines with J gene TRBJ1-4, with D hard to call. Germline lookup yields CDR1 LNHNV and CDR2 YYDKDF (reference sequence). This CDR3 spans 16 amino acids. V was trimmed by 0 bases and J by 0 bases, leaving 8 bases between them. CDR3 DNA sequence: TGTGCCACCAGCAGAGACGGTGGGGCAACTAATGAAAAACTGTTTTTT. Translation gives CATSRDGGATNEKLFF.